This passage covers 23 T cell receptor beta chains from one sample sequenced in a study of blood T cell repertoires in COVID-19. The data were produced by immunoSEQ multiplex PCR, yet TCRdb's version contains in-frame clones alone and is incomplete. The data show approximately 54,000 clones, roughly four fifths seen once. Sequenced input: peripheral blood. The source of these receptors is a woman aged 55 to 70 with acute or convalescent COVID-19.

The gene calls are TRBV7-3 and TRBJ2-1, with D possibly being TRBD2 (6 bases). In germline, CDR1 is SGHTA, CDR2 FQGTGA. This CDR3 is 16 amino acids long. Trimming stripped 5 bases from V and 6 bases from J, with 20 bases between. CDR3 amino acids: CASSLAGRGVGNEQFF. For the CDR3, the DNA is TGTGCCAGCAGCCTCGCCGGGCGCGGGGTCGGCAATGAGCAGTTCTTC. Supplemented by reference TRBV7-3 and TRBJ2-1, the full variable domain reads GAGVSQTPSNKVTEKGKYVELRCDPISGHTALYWYRQSLGQGPEFLIYFQGTGAADDSGLPNDRFFAVRPEGSVSTLKIQRTERGDSAVYLCASSLAGRGVGNEQFFGPGTRLTVL.

As to this clone: The same CDR3 arises from other DNA sequences in this sample as well. The chain recombines TRBV18 with TRBJ1-6; no clear D. This CDR3 has 14 residues. Germline assignment: CDR1 KGHSH and CDR2 LQKENI. V shed 3 bases and J shed 5 bases, with 8 bases lying between them. The CDR3 DNA is TGTGCCAGCTCACCGGCGGGGAATAATTCACCCCTCCACTTT. Protein product: CASSPAGNNSPLHF. Supplemented by reference TRBV18 and TRBJ1-6, the full variable domain reads NAGVMQNPRHLVRRRGQEARLRCSPMKGHSHVYWYRQLPEEGLKFMVYLQKENIIDESGMPKERFSAEFPKEGPSILRIQQVVRGDSAAYFCASSPAGNNSPLHFGNGTRLTVT.

The gene calls are TRBV6-6 and TRBJ2-2; 9 nucleotides agree with TRBD1. The CDR3 covers 14 residues. Germline V gives CDR1 MNHNY, CDR2 SVGAGI (reference sequence). V gave up 10 bases and J gave up 4 bases; unmatched junction bases: 7. CDR3 bases: TGTGCCACCGTACAGGGGGCAACCACCGGGGAGCTGTTTTTT. This sequence encodes CATVQGATTGELFF.

This chain uses TRBV6-5 with TRBJ1-1; perhaps TRBD1 as D (5 bases). This CDR3 spans 13 amino acids. The V and J ends lost 8 bases and 1 base respectively, with 11 bases between them. Germline V lookup: CDR1 MNHEY, CDR2 SVGAGI. The CDR3 is CASPDTPNTEAFF. The DNA of the CDR3 is TGTGCCAGCCCGGACACACCGAACACTGAAGCTTTCTTT.

The chain has TRBV6-5 and TRBJ1-2; 7 nucleotides align to TRBD1. In germline, CDR1 is MNHEY, CDR2 SVGAGI. The junction had 15 bases not matched to a gene; V was cut back by 6 bases and J by 8 bases. The CDR3 has 15 residues. The CDR3 reads CASRGIDRATRGYTF. The CDR3 DNA sequence: TGTGCCAGCAGGGGGATAGACAGGGCAACTAGGGGCTACACCTTC.

The gene calls are TRBV18 and TRBJ2-7; D not resolved. V dropped 3 bases and J dropped 7 bases, with 16 bases sitting between them. The germline V gene has CDR1 KGHSH and CDR2 LQKENI. This CDR3 has 14 amino acids. The CDR3 sequence is CASSPERVVGEQYF. CDR3 in DNA: TGTGCCAGCTCACCGGAACGGGTGGTTGGGGAGCAGTACTTC.

The V and J genes are TRBV19 and TRBJ2-1, with 10 bases aligning to TRBD2. This CDR3 region has 16 residues. The trim removed 3 bases at V and 7 bases at J, leaving 9 bases unmatched. From germline, CDR1 is LNHDA and CDR2 SQIVND (reference sequence). This chain's CDR3 is CASSIQAGGPRNEQFF. CDR3 sequence (DNA): TGTGCCAGTAGTATTCAAGCGGGGGGGCCGCGGAATGAGCAGTTCTTC.

The rearrangement links TRBV11-2 to TRBJ2-1, with a tentative D call TRBD2 (5 bases). V was shortened by 4 bases and J by 0 bases, with 13 bases between the two germline ends. Germline values: CDR1 SGHAT, CDR2 FQNNGV. The CDR3 sequence is 16 residues long. The CDR3 here is CASSSRVGPSYNEQFF. The CDR3 DNA follows: TGTGCCAGCAGCTCGAGGGTTGGTCCCTCCTACAATGAGCAGTTCTTC. Full variable domain (outside the CDR3, taken from reference TRBV11-2 and TRBJ2-1): EAGVAQSPRYKIIEKRQSVAFWCNPISGHATLYWYQQILGQGPKLLIQFQNNGVVDDSQLPKDRFSAERLKGVDSTLKIQPAKLEDSAVYLCASSSRVGPSYNEQFFGPGTRLTVL.

The chain has TRBV5-4 and TRBJ2-7, with D unclear. Trimming took 1 base from V and 6 from J, leaving 11 bases between them. The germline gives CDR1 SGHNT, CDR2 YYREEE (reference sequence). The CDR3 has 13 residues. Here the CDR3 DNA reads TGTGCCAGCAGCTTGAGGAATGGCGGCGAGCAGTACTTC. Its protein is CASSLRNGGEQYF.

This sequence joins TRBV6-1 and TRBJ2-1; the D is unclear. This CDR3 spans 17 amino acids. CDR1 is MNHNS, CDR2 SASEGT, per germline. Trimming stripped 2 bases from V and 0 bases from J, with 14 bases between. CDR3 bases: TGTGCCAGCAGTGAAACTGGGCACACGAGCTCCTACAATGAGCAGTTCTTC. Residues: CASSETGHTSSYNEQFF.

The chain is built from TRBV5-5 and TRBJ1-4; the D gene is possibly TRBD1 (5 bases). Germline CDR1 is SGHKS and CDR2 is YYEKEE (reference sequence). V was pared by 3 bases and J by 2 bases, with 11 bases between. The CDR3 totals 15 residues. CDR3 DNA sequence: TGTGCCAGCAGCTGGGGTAGGGGCACTAATGAAAAACTGTTTTTT. Residues: CASSWGRGTNEKLFF.

This clone has only a few counts. The chain recombines TRBV7-6 with TRBJ2-5, with TRBD1 matching over 7 bases. Unmatched junction bases numbered 2, after V lost 2 bases and J lost 5 bases. The CDR3 length is 13 residues. Germline assignment: CDR1 SGHVS and CDR2 FNYEAQ. For the CDR3, the DNA is TGTGCCAGCAGCTTAAGGGGGCGGGAGACCCAGTACTTC. Its protein is CASSLRGRETQYF.

The chain has TRBV14 and TRBJ1-4; D gene ambiguous. The V gene's germline CDR1 is SGHDN and CDR2 FVKESK. Trimming removed 1 base from V and 6 bases from J, with 12 bases in between. This CDR3 spans 15 amino acids. In DNA, the CDR3 is TGTGCCAGCAGCCAAGGATTTCTCAGCGATGAAAAACTGTTTTTT. It is translated as CASSQGFLSDEKLFF.

The table lists this clone with a count of one. The CDR3 DNA sequence: TGTGCCAGCAGCCCCGTAAACACCGGGGAGCTGTTTTTT. Encoded protein: CASSPVNTGELFF. The rearrangement links TRBV14 to TRBJ2-2; D is ambiguous. CDR1 SGHDN and CDR2 FVKESK come from the germline V gene. Deletions cut 4 bases from V and 2 bases from J, with 5 bases between. This CDR3 region has 13 residues.

The DNA of the CDR3 is TGTGCCAGCAGCCCAACCCCCGGGACTGCCGACAATGAGCAGTTCTTC. Translated, it gives CASSPTPGTADNEQFF. The V and J genes are TRBV7-2 and TRBJ2-1, with a weak D call TRBD2 (6 bases). V lost 5 bases and J 5 bases, leaving 19 bases between the germline ends. The CDR3 length is 16 residues. The germline V gene has CDR1 SGHTA and CDR2 FQGNSA.

The V gene is TRBV11-2, the J gene TRBJ1-2, with no clear D. The CDR3 length is 14 residues. The germline V gene encodes CDR1 SGHAT and CDR2 FQNNGV. V gave up 0 bases and J gave up 1 base, with 6 bases separating them. CDR3 nucleotides: TGTGCCAGCAGCTTAGATCGGAGTAACTATGGCTACACCTTC. Amino acids: CASSLDRSNYGYTF.

This chain joins TRBV6-2 or TRBV6-3 and TRBJ1-5; 7 bases are shared with TRBD1. This CDR3 has 14 amino acids. V trimming: 5 bases; J trimming: 5 bases; junction bases outside the gene matches: 6. Looked up from germline, CDR1 is MNHEY and CDR2 is SVGEGT. The CDR3, as DNA: TGTGCCAGCAGTCAGGGGGACGGATATCAGCCCCAGCATTTT. This sequence encodes CASSQGDGYQPQHF.

This sequence joins TRBV29-1 and TRBJ1-5, with TRBD1 matching over 10 bases. The germline CDR1 and CDR2 sequences are SQVTM and ANQGSEA. Trimming took 6 bases from V and 4 from J; bases not matched to a gene: 6. There are 14 residues in the CDR3. In DNA, the CDR3 is TGCAGCGTAGCCGGGACAGGGGAAAATCAGCCCCAGCATTTT. This sequence encodes CSVAGTGENQPQHF.

The CDR3 protein is CASRGGLSYEQYF. As DNA, the CDR3 is TGTGCCAGTAGGGGTGGACTCTCCTACGAGCAGTACTTC. The gene calls are TRBV19 and TRBJ2-7; perhaps TRBD2 as D (5 bases). Germline V CDR1 and CDR2: LNHDA, SQIVND (reference sequence). CDR3 length: 13 residues. Trimming took 6 bases from V and 0 from J, leaving 9 bases between them.

V is TRBV19 and J is TRBJ1-5; D remains unclear. The CDR3 spans 12 residues. The germline gives CDR1 LNHDA, CDR2 SQIVND (reference sequence). Trimming took off 5 bases at V and 3 bases at J, with 5 bases between the two ends. The CDR3 reads CASSRSNQPQHF. The CDR3 DNA follows: TGTGCCAGTAGTCGGTCCAATCAGCCCCAGCATTTT.

V is TRBV14 and J is TRBJ1-1; D not resolved. CDR3 length: 15 residues. Trimming removed 5 bases at V and 2 bases at J, with 15 bases between. Germline loops: CDR1 SGHDN, CDR2 FVKESK. CDR3 nucleotide sequence: TGTGCCAGCAGCAAAAGTCGTCGGGGAAACACTGAAGCTTTCTTT. The encoded protein is CASSKSRRGNTEAFF.

J is TRBJ2-2 and V is TRBV7-9, with 12 bases identical to TRBD2. CDR1 is SEHNR and CDR2 is FQNEAQ in the germline V gene (reference sequence). Germline trimming cut 5 bases from V and 4 bases from J; bases unmatched to any gene: 11. CDR3 size: 18 residues. The CDR3 reads CASSPRSSGGAGTGELFF. The CDR3 nucleotides are TGTGCCAGCAGCCCCCGGTCTAGCGGGGGGGCGGGCACCGGGGAGCTGTTTTTT.

This chain joins TRBV6-5 and TRBJ2-1; 9 bases map to TRBD2. The CDR3 sequence is 15 residues long. From germline, CDR1 is MNHEY and CDR2 SVGAGI. Trimming at V came to 9 bases and at J to 3 bases, leaving 9 bases not matched to a gene. The CDR3 sequence is CASHSGTSSYNEQFF. CDR3 nucleotide sequence: TGTGCCAGTCACTCCGGGACTAGCAGCTACAATGAGCAGTTCTTC.